This passage covers 18 T cell receptor beta chains from one sample sequenced in a study of blood T cell repertoires in COVID-19. TCRdb's table, derived via immunoSEQ multiplex PCR, lists solely in-frame clones and lacks some. The table lists over 150,000 clones, 70% to 90% of them singletons, with about 7% in the top ten. Sequenced: peripheral blood. Source of these receptors: a man aged 45-65 years with active or convalescent COVID-19.

This chain uses TRBV12-3 or TRBV12-4 with TRBJ2-1; TRBD1 is a possible D gene (6 bases). V was shortened by 5 bases and J by 6 bases, with 11 bases between the two germline ends. The CDR3 runs 13 residues. The CDR3 DNA reads as TGTGCCAGCAGTCCTAACAGGGTCAATGAGCAGTTCTTC. It translates to CASSPNRVNEQFF.

The V gene is TRBV10-3, the J gene TRBJ1-5, with D perhaps matching TRBD1 (5 bases). The length of the CDR3 is 15 residues. Germline-derived CDR1 and CDR2 are ENHRY and SYGVKD. The ends were cut back, 0 bases at V and 5 bases at J, with 11 bases in the middle. The CDR3 is CAISESTEHHQPQHF. The CDR3 DNA is TGTGCCATCAGTGAGTCGACAGAGCATCATCAGCCCCAGCATTTT.

The CDR3 DNA reads TGTGCCAGCAGCTTTCGACAGGATACTCAGCCCCAGCATTTT. It specifies CASSFRQDTQPQHF. The V call is TRBV5-4, the J call TRBJ1-5, with a possible D match to TRBD1 (6 bases). The CDR3 is 14 residues long. The V gene lost 2 bases and the J gene lost 6 bases, with 12 bases spanning the gap. The germline CDR1 and CDR2 sequences are SGHNT and YYREEE (reference sequence).

This clone was detected only once. The rearrangement links TRBV6-5 to TRBJ1-2; D remains ambiguous. Germline V gene sequence: CDR1 MNHEY, CDR2 SVGAGI. With 7 bases removed from V and 0 bases from J, the gap between germline ends came to 15 bases. The CDR3 loop spans 15 amino acids. The DNA for the CDR3 is TGTGCCAGCAAGTTGGGGAGAAACTCTAACTATGGCTACACCTTC. This codes for CASKLGRNSNYGYTF.

This clone has more than one count but fewer than ten. The chain carries TRBV2 and TRBJ1-1, with D perhaps matching TRBD1 (5 bases). Germline CDR1 and CDR2: SNHLY and FYNNEI. There are 14 residues in the CDR3. Trimming pared 7 bases from V and 1 base from J, leaving 13 bases between. This CDR3 reads CASTDSGGNTEAFF. The CDR3 coding sequence is TGTGCCAGCACTGACAGCGGGGGGAACACTGAAGCTTTCTTT. The full variable domain, rest sourced from reference TRBV2 and TRBJ1-1, is EPEVTQTPSHQVTQMGQEVILRCVPISNHLYFYWYRQILGQKVEFLVSFYNNEISEKSEIFDDQFSVERPDGSNFTLKIRSTKLEDSAMYFCASTDSGGNTEAFFGQGTRLTVV.

The chain is built from TRBV19 and TRBJ1-1; 7 nucleotides line up with TRBD1. CDR3 length: 15 residues. CDR1 is LNHDA and CDR2 is SQIVND in the germline V gene (reference sequence). The J segment lost 1 base and the V segment lost 8 bases, leaving 10 bases of the junction unmatched. The CDR3 DNA is TGTGCCAGTCTCCCTAAGACAGGGAAGAACACTGAAGCTTTCTTT. It translates to CASLPKTGKNTEAFF. The whole variable domain, remainder taken from reference TRBV19 and TRBJ1-1, is DGGITQSPKYLFRKEGQNVTLSCEQNLNHDAMYWYRQDPGQGLRLIYYSQIVNDFQKGDIAEGYSVSREKKESFPLTVTSAQKNPTAFYLCASLPKTGKNTEAFFGQGTRLTVV.

V is TRBV29-1 and J is TRBJ1-5; a possible D gene is TRBD1 (5 bases). V lost 7 bases to trimming and J lost 7 bases, with 14 bases between them. Germline assignment: CDR1 SQVTM and CDR2 ANQGSEA. The CDR3 loop spans 12 amino acids. Written as DNA, the CDR3 is TGCAGCGGCCTTCGGGGGAAACAGCCCCAGCATTTT. It codes for CSGLRGKQPQHF.

This sequence joins TRBV4-2 and TRBJ1-3; D gene unclear. CDR1 and CDR2 from the germline V gene are LGHNA and YNFKEQ. The CDR3 has 16 amino acids. The V end was cut by 4 bases, the J end by 2 bases, with 15 bases between. CDR3 nucleotides: TGTGCCAGCAGCCCTAGACCTGGGAGGACTGGAAACACCATATATTTT. The encoded protein is CASSPRPGRTGNTIYF.

The chain has TRBV20-1 and TRBJ2-7; the match to TRBD2 covers 7 bases. The V gene's germline CDR1 is DFQATT and CDR2 SNEGSKA (reference sequence). The J segment lost 9 bases and the V segment lost 3 bases, leaving 17 bases of the junction unmatched. CDR3 length: 15 residues. For the CDR3, the DNA is TGCAGTGCTAGTCTCTCGACTAGCCCTTCGGGTGTGCAGTACTTC. Translating it yields CSASLSTSPSGVQYF.

The CDR3 nucleotides are TGTGCCAGTAGTATACGGGACAGGGTGGACACCGGGGAGCTGTTTTTT. This translates into CASSIRDRVDTGELFF. The chain carries TRBV19 and TRBJ2-2; TRBD1 matches 9 bases. The J segment lost 3 bases and the V segment lost 2 bases, leaving 4 bases of the junction unmatched. Germline-derived CDR1 and CDR2 are LNHDA and SQIVND (reference sequence). The CDR3 consists of 16 residues.

The V and J genes are TRBV6-2 or TRBV6-3 and TRBJ2-1; 10 nucleotides line up with TRBD2. Unmatched junction bases numbered 4, after V lost 2 bases and J lost 3 bases. CDR3 length: 16 residues. Per germline, CDR1 MNHEY and CDR2 SVGEGT. CDR3 protein: CASSYLAGAYYNEQFF. In nucleotides, the CDR3 is TGTGCCAGCAGTTACCTAGCGGGGGCTTACTACAATGAGCAGTTCTTC.

This sequence joins TRBV5-6 and TRBJ1-2; D is uncertain. CDR1 and CDR2 from the germline V gene are SGHDT and YYEEEE. This CDR3 spans 13 amino acids. Trimming stripped 0 bases from V and 1 base from J, with 4 bases between. CDR3 residues: CASSLDSNYGYTF. The CDR3 bases are TGTGCCAGCAGCTTGGACAGTAACTATGGCTACACCTTC.

This clone was detected a few times. This chain links TRBV2 with TRBJ2-7, with 9 bases identical to TRBD1. V shed 4 bases, J shed 4 bases, and the junction held 5 bases outside the gene matches. CDR3 length: 14 amino acids. Germline V gives CDR1 SNHLY, CDR2 FYNNEI. CDR3 protein: CASSVGQGLYEQYF. CDR3 coding DNA: TGTGCCAGCAGTGTAGGACAGGGGTTGTACGAGCAGTACTTC. The full variable domain, completed using reference TRBV2 and TRBJ2-7, is EPEVTQTPSHQVTQMGQEVILRCVPISNHLYFYWYRQILGQKVEFLVSFYNNEISEKSEIFDDQFSVERPDGSNFTLKIRSTKLEDSAMYFCASSVGQGLYEQYFGPGTRLTVT.

The chain combines TRBV7-8 with TRBJ2-7; 7 bases are a match to TRBD2. The CDR3 covers 16 residues. J lost 4 bases, V lost 5 bases, and 14 bases had no gene match. The germline CDR1 and CDR2 sequences are SGHVS and FQNEAQ. The CDR3 protein is CASSPAWEGAPYEQYF. CDR3 DNA: TGTGCCAGCAGCCCCGCGTGGGAGGGCGCCCCTTACGAGCAGTACTTC.

This clone appeared a single time. CDR3 residues: CAGWQGDLADTQYF. The CDR3 DNA reads as TGTGCCGGATGGCAGGGGGACTTGGCAGATACGCAGTATTTT. The rearrangement links TRBV2 to TRBJ2-3; possibly TRBD1 for D (7 bases). Germline V gives CDR1 SNHLY, CDR2 FYNNEI. The CDR3 is made up of 14 amino acids. With 11 bases removed from V and 4 bases from J, the gap between germline ends came to 19 bases.

This clone was seen only a few times. The chain employs TRBV3-1 (or the pseudogene TRBV3-2) and TRBJ1-1, with a possible D match to TRBD1 (6 bases). The CDR3 extends over 14 amino acids. Trimming shortened V by 5 bases and J by 2 bases, and 12 bases separated the two germline ends. CDR1 is LGHDT, CDR2 YNNKEL, per germline (reference sequence). The CDR3: CASSSHRVNTEAFF. The CDR3 DNA follows: TGTGCCAGCAGCTCACACAGGGTTAACACTGAAGCTTTCTTT.

This chain links TRBV9 with TRBJ2-7, with a weak D call TRBD2 (5 bases). The CDR3 is 14 amino acids. The V gene lost 0 bases and the J gene lost 6 bases, with 13 bases spanning the gap. Germline CDR1 and CDR2: SGDLS and YYNGEE. In nucleotides, the CDR3 is TGTGCCAGCAGCGTAGGGCTAGCCGGCCGCGAGCAGTACTTC. Residues: CASSVGLAGREQYF.

V gene TRBV28 combines with J gene TRBJ1-1; a weak D match, TRBD1 (5 bases). Germline CDR1 and CDR2: MDHEN and SYDVKM. Between the trimmed V and J ends, which lost 3 bases and 5 bases, there was a span of 10 bases. The CDR3 sequence is 13 residues long. The CDR3 DNA follows: TGTGCCAGCAGTTTGGAACAGGAGACTGAAGCTTTCTTT. This translates into CASSLEQETEAFF.